This entry lists 31 T cell receptor beta chains sequenced from one sample in a study of cytomegalovirus exposure and HLA in healthy donors. The study ran its PCR with 60 Vbeta and 13 Jbeta primers. Data came from immunoSEQ multiplex PCR; TCRdb stores just in-frame clones and leaves some out. The table shows 150,000 to 200,000 clones, with approximately 90% occurring only once. Sequences were obtained from PBMCs. These receptor sequences come from a boy aged 2 to 10 in good health and CMV-seronegative.

The J gene is TRBJ2-7, the V gene TRBV28, with D perhaps TRBD2 (6 bases). Between the trimmed V and J ends, which lost 4 bases and 0 bases, there was a span of 7 bases. The CDR3 runs to 13 residues. Germline V gives CDR1 MDHEN, CDR2 SYDVKM. The CDR3 bases are TGTGCCAGCAGTTGGACTAACTCCTACGAGCAGTACTTC. It translates to CASSWTNSYEQYF.

The chain links TRBV27 to TRBJ1-6, with D perhaps TRBD1 (5 bases). Trimming left V 8 bases short and J 6 bases short, with 8 bases between. CDR1 is MNHEY and CDR2 is SMNVEV in the germline V gene (reference sequence). The CDR3 extends over 12 amino acids. CDR3 amino acids: CASGRGNSPLHF. The CDR3 coding sequence is TGTGCCAGCGGAAGGGGTAATTCACCCCTCCACTTT.

The chain employs TRBV30 and TRBJ2-7; 8 positions agree with TRBD1. V gave up 8 bases and J gave up 0 bases; unmatched junction bases: 12. CDR3 length equals 15 residues. Germline assignment: CDR1 GTSNPN and CDR2 SVGIG (reference sequence). This chain's CDR3 is CAGHPRDRSSYEQYF. The CDR3 DNA reads as TGTGCCGGCCACCCTCGGGACAGGAGCTCCTACGAGCAGTACTTC.

V gene TRBV28 combines with J gene TRBJ1-5, with 8 positions matching TRBD1. The CDR3 is 16 residues long. J gave up 7 bases and V 1 base, and 9 bases lay outside the gene matches. CDR1 and CDR2 from the germline V gene are MDHEN and SYDVKM. The CDR3, as DNA: TGTGCCAGCAGTTTATATGTAACAGGGGGAAGGCAGCCCCAGCATTTT. This gives the protein CASSLYVTGGRQPQHF.

The V gene is TRBV5-1, the J gene TRBJ2-1; maybe TRBD2 (5 bases). The CDR3 length is 14 residues. V was pared by 3 bases and J by 3 bases, with 10 bases between. Germline CDR1 SGHRS, CDR2 YFSETQ. CDR3 residues: CASSSSGIYNEQFF. The CDR3 DNA reads TGCGCCAGCAGCTCTTCGGGGATCTACAATGAGCAGTTCTTC. Filled out from reference TRBV5-1 and TRBJ2-1, the complete variable domain reads KAGVTQTPRYLIKTRGQQVTLSCSPISGHRSVSWYQQTPGQGLQFLFEYFSETQRNKGNFPGRFSGRQFSNSRSEMNVSTLELGDSALYLCASSSSGIYNEQFFGPGTRLTVL.

V and J are TRBV9 and TRBJ2-2; TRBD1 might be the D (7 bases). Trimming left V 1 base short and J 7 bases short, with 14 bases between. There are 15 residues in the CDR3. Germline CDR1 and CDR2: SGDLS and YYNGEE. Here the CDR3 DNA reads TGTGCCAGCAGCGTAAAGGAGGGGGCCCACGGGGAGCTGTTTTTT. Encoded protein: CASSVKEGAHGELFF. The complete variable domain, with remaining parts taken from reference TRBV9 and TRBJ2-2, reads DSGVTQTPKHLITATGQRVTLRCSPRSGDLSVYWYQQSLDQGLQFLIQYYNGEERAKGNILERFSAQQFPDLHSELNLSSLELGDSALYFCASSVKEGAHGELFFGEGSRLTVL.

V is TRBV27 and J is TRBJ2-1, with 9 bases aligning to TRBD2. With V trimmed by 8 bases and J by 10 bases, 18 bases remained unmatched. Germline V gene lookup returns CDR1 MNHEY and CDR2 SMNVEV (reference sequence). CDR3 length: 16 residues. Here the CDR3 DNA reads TGTGCCAGCGCCCCCTTCCTGGCGGGGGGGCAAAGGGAGCAGTTCTTC. The encoded protein is CASAPFLAGGQREQFF.

This clone was counted once. The rearrangement links TRBV15 to TRBJ1-1, with TRBD1 matching over 8 bases. This CDR3 spans 17 amino acids. The trim removed 1 base at V and 4 bases at J, leaving 11 bases unmatched. In germline, CDR1 is LNHNV, CDR2 YYDKDF (reference sequence). CDR3 nucleotides: TGTGCCACCAGCAGAGTGACAGGGGTCCAATCTGGCACTGAAGCTTTCTTT. The encoded protein is CATSRVTGVQSGTEAFF.

V is TRBV11-3 and J is TRBJ2-1, with TRBD2 matching over 10 bases. The CDR3 totals 17 residues. The germline gives CDR1 SGHNT, CDR2 YENEEA. Unmatched junction bases numbered 6, after V lost 1 base and J lost 3 bases. CDR3 residues: CASSLGSGRSHYNEQFF. The CDR3 DNA reads as TGTGCCAGCAGCTTAGGTAGCGGGAGGTCCCACTACAATGAGCAGTTCTTC.

This chain joins TRBV5-1 and TRBJ2-1; 10 bases line up with TRBD2. The CDR3 totals 15 residues. V trimming: 0 bases; J trimming: 8 bases; junction bases outside the gene matches: 5. Germline V gene lookup returns CDR1 SGHRS and CDR2 YFSETQ. CDR3 in DNA: TGCGCCAGCAGCTTGGAGCGGGAGGGCCCCCATGAGCAGTTCTTC. This gives the protein CASSLEREGPHEQFF.

In its sample, this clone was seen once. The chain carries TRBV6-5 and TRBJ2-7; TRBD2 is a possible D gene (5 bases). Trimming removed 5 bases from V and 0 bases from J, with 11 bases in between. The CDR3 has 14 amino acids. The germline V gene has CDR1 MNHEY and CDR2 SVGAGI. CDR3 residues: CASSPDFSSYEQYF. CDR3 sequence (DNA): TGTGCCAGCAGTCCGGACTTTAGCTCCTACGAGCAGTACTTC.

In nucleotides, the CDR3 is TGTGCCAGCAGCTCATCCTGGACAGGGGTTGGGGGCACTGAAGCTTTCTTT. Amino acid sequence: CASSSSWTGVGGTEAFF. The chain joins TRBV7-9 to TRBJ1-1, with 9 bases that match TRBD1. Germline CDR1 and CDR2: SEHNR and FQNEAQ (reference sequence). J was trimmed by 4 bases and V by 4 bases; bases with no gene match: 13. The CDR3 totals 17 residues.

This chain links TRBV5-1 with TRBJ1-1, with 8 nucleotides matching TRBD1. Germline values: CDR1 SGHRS, CDR2 YFSETQ. CDR3 size: 17 residues. J was trimmed by 2 bases and V by 5 bases; bases with no gene match: 14. CDR3 loop: CASSSSPPTGGNTEAFF. CDR3 sequence (DNA): TGCGCCAGCAGTTCTTCCCCACCCACAGGGGGAAACACTGAAGCTTTCTTT.

This clone has a single count. The chain employs TRBV27 and TRBJ2-7; 8 bases line up with TRBD1. The CDR3 has 15 residues. Germline CDR1 reads MNHEY; CDR2 reads SMNVEV (reference sequence). Trimming removed 8 bases from V and 4 bases from J; junction bases left unmatched: 13. This chain's CDR3 is CASGPPRTGTYEQYF. The CDR3 DNA reads as TGTGCCAGCGGACCTCCCCGGACAGGGACTTACGAGCAGTACTTC.

The chain's CDR3 is CASSLGTGTDEQYF. The CDR3 DNA reads TGTGCCAGCAGCCTCGGGACAGGGACCGACGAGCAGTACTTC. The chain links TRBV7-6 to TRBJ2-7; TRBD1 matches 9 bases. This CDR3 has 14 amino acids. The ends lost 5 bases at V and 5 bases at J; junction bases unmatched: 7. Germline-derived CDR1 and CDR2 are SGHVS and FNYEAQ.

This clone appeared once. The rearrangement joins TRBV6-7 to TRBJ1-6, with D maybe TRBD1 (5 bases). TRBV6-7 qualifies as an ORF whose function is uncertain. V lost 7 bases, J lost 7 bases, and 17 bases lay in between. This CDR3 contains 15 residues. CDR3 amino acids: CASMGRGVGNSPLHF. CDR3 sequence (DNA): TGTGCCAGCATGGGTAGGGGCGTGGGAAATTCACCCCTCCACTTT.

The chain uses TRBV30 and TRBJ1-1; perhaps TRBD1 as D (5 bases). This CDR3 has 14 amino acids. The V gene lost 1 base and the J gene lost 0 bases, with 9 bases spanning the gap. The V gene's germline CDR1 is GTSNPN and CDR2 SVGIG (reference sequence). The CDR3 DNA follows: TGTGCCTGGAGTGGAGTACAGGTGAACACTGAAGCTTTCTTT. Translated: CAWSGVQVNTEAFF.

The rearrangement links TRBV30 to TRBJ2-7, with 8 bases matching TRBD1. CDR3 size: 14 residues. CDR1 and CDR2 from the germline V gene are GTSNPN and SVGIG (reference sequence). With 3 bases clipped from V and 4 bases from J, the junction kept 8 bases outside the gene matches. The CDR3 sequence is CAWRGGQGTYEQYF. The CDR3 nucleotides read TGTGCCTGGAGAGGAGGACAGGGAACTTACGAGCAGTACTTC.

This sequence joins TRBV4-1 and TRBJ2-2; D gene ambiguous. CDR3 length equals 12 residues. Germline V gene sequence: CDR1 MGHRA, CDR2 YSYEKL. Deletions cut 4 bases from V and 6 bases from J, with 6 bases between. CDR3 DNA: TGCGCCAGCAGCCCCGGTTCCGGGGAGCTGTTTTTT. The encoded protein is CASSPGSGELFF.

J is TRBJ2-7 and V is TRBV28; D call uncertain. The CDR3 runs 15 residues. Germline V gene lookup returns CDR1 MDHEN and CDR2 SYDVKM. The V end lost 6 bases, the J end lost 1 base, and 16 bases lay between the germline ends. CDR3 in amino acids: CASRPSMAGSYEQYF. The CDR3, as DNA: TGTGCCAGCAGACCCTCTATGGCAGGTTCCTACGAGCAGTACTTC.

The chain has TRBV19 and TRBJ2-7; 8 bases fit TRBD1. This CDR3 spans 16 amino acids. Germline-derived CDR1 and CDR2 are LNHDA and SQIVND (reference sequence). The V gene end was trimmed by 2 bases and the J gene end by 4 bases; junction bases not matched to a gene: 10. This CDR3 reads CASSITPSGGGYEQYF. The DNA for the CDR3 is TGTGCCAGTAGTATAACCCCATCAGGGGGCGGATACGAGCAGTACTTC.

The chain combines TRBV6-1 with TRBJ1-3; 8 nucleotides line up with TRBD1. The CDR3 has 14 residues. Germline trimming cut 6 bases from V and 2 bases from J; bases unmatched to any gene: 3. Germline V gene data show CDR1 as MNHNS and CDR2 as SASEGT. DNA for the CDR3: TGTGCCAGCAGCCAACAGGGGGCTGGAAACACCATATATTTT. This encodes CASSQQGAGNTIYF.

This chain connects TRBV11-2 to TRBJ1-1; TRBD1 is a possible D gene (6 bases). The germline gives CDR1 SGHAT, CDR2 FQNNGV. The V end was cut by 0 bases, the J end by 10 bases, with 15 bases between. The CDR3 covers 14 residues. The CDR3 nucleotides are TGTGCCAGCAGCTTAGATCGGGCAGGGGATCGAGCTTTCTTT. It is translated as CASSLDRAGDRAFF.

V and J are TRBV6-1 and TRBJ1-1; no reliable D call. CDR1 is MNHNS and CDR2 is SASEGT in the germline V gene. This CDR3 is built from 14 residues. V was cut by 7 bases and J by 2 bases, with 14 bases left in between. CDR3 DNA: TGTGCCAGCAAACGGTCAGGACTAAACACTGAAGCTTTCTTT. Residues: CASKRSGLNTEAFF.

The chain combines TRBV12-1 with TRBJ2-1; the D call of TRBD2 is as the table states it, not checked on the DNA. TRBV12-1 corresponds to a pseudogene. CDR3 length equals 19 residues. This chain's CDR3 is CASSSQGLADGSSYNEQFF. The CDR3 region has the DNA TGTGCCAGCAGCTCCCAGGGACTAGCGGATGGGAGCTCCTACAATGAGCAGTTCTTC.

The rearrangement links TRBV7-9 to TRBJ1-1; D ambiguous. The CDR3 covers 15 residues. Germline V lookup: CDR1 SEHNR, CDR2 FQNEAQ (reference sequence). Trimming cost V 1 base and J 5 bases, with 14 bases left between them. This CDR3 is CASSLESPGRTEAFF. CDR3 coding DNA: TGTGCCAGCAGCTTAGAGTCCCCAGGAAGGACTGAAGCTTTCTTT.

V is TRBV9 and J is TRBJ2-3; D may be TRBD1 (6 bases). The CDR3 is made up of 15 amino acids. V lost 0 bases to trimming and J lost 7 bases, with 15 bases between them. Germline V gene lookup returns CDR1 SGDLS and CDR2 YYNGEE. The CDR3 DNA reads as TGTGCCAGCAGCGTAGACACTTCGACAGGTAATACGCAGTATTTT. This sequence encodes CASSVDTSTGNTQYF. The full variable domain, with the rest looked up from reference TRBV9 and TRBJ2-3, is DSGVTQTPKHLITATGQRVTLRCSPRSGDLSVYWYQQSLDQGLQFLIQYYNGEERAKGNILERFSAQQFPDLHSELNLSSLELGDSALYFCASSVDTSTGNTQYFGPGTRLTVL.

The J gene is TRBJ2-7, the V gene TRBV11-2; D is perhaps TRBD2 (5 bases). Between the trimmed V and J ends, which lost 5 bases and 1 base, there was a span of 9 bases. The CDR3 spans 13 residues. Germline V gene data show CDR1 as SGHAT and CDR2 as FQNNGV. Written as DNA, the CDR3 is TGTGCCAGCAGCCAACTAGTTTCCTACGAGCAGTACTTC. This translates into CASSQLVSYEQYF.

The V gene is TRBV7-9, the J gene TRBJ1-1; D gene uncertain. Trimming removed 5 bases at V and 3 bases at J, with 13 bases between. In germline, CDR1 is SEHNR, CDR2 FQNEAQ (reference sequence). The CDR3 length is 14 residues. The CDR3 DNA reads TGTGCCAGCAGCCTACACGACACCTACACTGAAGCTTTCTTT. This codes for CASSLHDTYTEAFF.

J is TRBJ2-3 and V is TRBV6-1; unclear D gene. The V gene lost 2 bases and the J gene lost 4 bases, with 4 bases spanning the gap. The CDR3 contains 12 residues. The germline V gene has CDR1 MNHNS and CDR2 SASEGT. CDR3: CASSEISDTQYF. CDR3 coding DNA: TGTGCCAGCAGTGAAATCTCAGATACGCAGTATTTT.

CDR3 sequence (DNA): TGTGCCACCAGCTACAAGGGGGCCAACGTCCTGACTTTC. It yields the protein CATSYKGANVLTF. This rearrangement joins TRBV15 to TRBJ2-6; D call uncertain. The germline V and J ends were trimmed by 5 bases and 4 bases, with 6 bases remaining between them. Germline CDR1 reads LNHNV; CDR2 reads YYDKDF (reference sequence). The CDR3 is 13 amino acids.